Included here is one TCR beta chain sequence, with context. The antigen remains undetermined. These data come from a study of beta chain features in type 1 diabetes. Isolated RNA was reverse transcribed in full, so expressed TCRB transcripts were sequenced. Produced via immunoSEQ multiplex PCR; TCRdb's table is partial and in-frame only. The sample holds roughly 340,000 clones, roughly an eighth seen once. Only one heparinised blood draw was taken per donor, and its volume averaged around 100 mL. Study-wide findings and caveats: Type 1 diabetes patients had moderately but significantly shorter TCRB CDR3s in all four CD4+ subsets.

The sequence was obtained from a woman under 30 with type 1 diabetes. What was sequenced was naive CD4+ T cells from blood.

DNA for the CDR3: TGCAGTGTTCGCGCCGATACGCAGTATTTT. It yields the protein CSVRADTQYF. The rearrangement links TRBV20-1 to TRBJ2-3, with D uncertain. Trimming removed 7 bases at V and 6 bases at J, with 8 bases between. The CDR3 length is 10 residues. Germline assignment: CDR1 DFQATT and CDR2 SNEGSKA (reference sequence).